The present entry profiles one TCR beta chain with its context. Its specificity is unknown. The data stem from a study of cytomegalovirus exposure and HLA in healthy donors. General observations from the study: In vitro assays verified that a few CMV-associated chains recognized CMV antigens specifically.

Sequencing was performed with immunoSEQ multiplex PCR; in TCRdb, only in-frame clones are kept and a portion is missing. The table records some 80,000 clones, roughly 95% of them present only once. This sequence originates from a man between 18 and 29 years old in good health and CMV-seropositive. Specimen: PBMCs.

The CDR3 nucleotides read TGTGCCAGCAGCGTAGGAATAGCGGGTGTCAATGAGCAGTTCTTC. Translation gives CASSVGIAGVNEQFF. The chain uses TRBV9 and TRBJ2-1; TRBD2 aligns across 7 bases. The germline V gene encodes CDR1 SGDLS and CDR2 YYNGEE. V was pared by 0 bases and J by 6 bases, with 6 bases of the junction left unmatched. This CDR3 has 15 amino acids.